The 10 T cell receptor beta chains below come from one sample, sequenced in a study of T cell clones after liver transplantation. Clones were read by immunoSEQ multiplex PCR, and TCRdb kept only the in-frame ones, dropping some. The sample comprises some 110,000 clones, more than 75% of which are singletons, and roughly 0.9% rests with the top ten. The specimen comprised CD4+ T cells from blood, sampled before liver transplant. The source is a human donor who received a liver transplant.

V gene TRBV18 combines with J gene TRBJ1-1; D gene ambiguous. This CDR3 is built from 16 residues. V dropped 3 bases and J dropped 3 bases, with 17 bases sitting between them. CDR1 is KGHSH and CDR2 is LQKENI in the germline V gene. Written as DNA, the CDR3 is TGTGCCAGCTCACCCTCAACGTGGACGGAAGACACTGAAGCTTTCTTT. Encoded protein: CASSPSTWTEDTEAFF.

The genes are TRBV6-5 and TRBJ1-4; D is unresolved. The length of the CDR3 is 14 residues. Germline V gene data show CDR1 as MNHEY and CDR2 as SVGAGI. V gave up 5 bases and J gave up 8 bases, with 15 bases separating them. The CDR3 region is CASSPGAQTEKLFF. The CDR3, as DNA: TGTGCCAGCAGTCCCGGAGCTCAGACAGAAAAACTGTTTTTT.

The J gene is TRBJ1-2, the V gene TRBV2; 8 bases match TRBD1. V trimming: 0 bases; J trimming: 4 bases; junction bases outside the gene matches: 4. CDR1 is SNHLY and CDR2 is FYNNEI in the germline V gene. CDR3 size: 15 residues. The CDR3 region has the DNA TGTGCCAGCAGTGAAGCGGGGACAGGCCGCTATGGCTACACCTTC. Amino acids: CASSEAGTGRYGYTF.

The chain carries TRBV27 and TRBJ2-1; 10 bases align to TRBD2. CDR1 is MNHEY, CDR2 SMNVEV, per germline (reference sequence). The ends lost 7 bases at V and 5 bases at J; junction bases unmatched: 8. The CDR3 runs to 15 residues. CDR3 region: CASTLRAGGHNEQFF. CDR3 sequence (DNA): TGTGCCAGCACCTTACGAGCGGGGGGGCACAATGAGCAGTTCTTC.

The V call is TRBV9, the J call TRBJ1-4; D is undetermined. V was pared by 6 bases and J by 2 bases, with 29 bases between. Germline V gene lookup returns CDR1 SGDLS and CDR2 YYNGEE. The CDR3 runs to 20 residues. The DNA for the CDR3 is TGTGCCAGCACCTTAGGGCCCGGAGGGAGGCTAGGTCAGACTAATGAAAAACTGTTTTTT. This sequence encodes CASTLGPGGRLGQTNEKLFF.

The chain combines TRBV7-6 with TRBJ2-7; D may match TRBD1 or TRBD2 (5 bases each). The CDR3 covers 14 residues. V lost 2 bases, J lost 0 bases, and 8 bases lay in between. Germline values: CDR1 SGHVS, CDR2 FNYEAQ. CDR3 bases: TGTGCCAGCAGCTTACGGGACGCCTCCTACGAGCAGTACTTC. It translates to CASSLRDASYEQYF.

CDR3 loop: CASSPRGAYEQYF. As DNA, the CDR3 is TGTGCCAGCAGTCCCCGCGGTGCCTACGAGCAGTACTTC. The chain uses TRBV6-5 and TRBJ2-7; D unclear. V gave up 5 bases and J gave up 2 bases, with 10 bases separating them. The CDR3 sequence is 13 residues long. Germline values: CDR1 MNHEY, CDR2 SVGAGI.

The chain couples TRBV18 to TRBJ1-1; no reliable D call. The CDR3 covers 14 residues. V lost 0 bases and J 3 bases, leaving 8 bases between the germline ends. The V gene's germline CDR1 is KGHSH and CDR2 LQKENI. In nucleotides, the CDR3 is TGTGCCAGCTCACCACCGAGGCCTTACACTGAAGCTTTCTTT. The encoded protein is CASSPPRPYTEAFF.

The CDR3 loop reads CASSFGNTEAFF. The CDR3 coding sequence is TGTGCCAGCAGCTTTGGAAACACTGAAGCTTTCTTT. The chain combines TRBV11-3 with TRBJ1-1; no definite D call. Trimming left V 3 bases short and J 2 bases short, with 4 bases between. In germline, CDR1 is SGHNT, CDR2 YENEEA. This CDR3 contains 12 residues.

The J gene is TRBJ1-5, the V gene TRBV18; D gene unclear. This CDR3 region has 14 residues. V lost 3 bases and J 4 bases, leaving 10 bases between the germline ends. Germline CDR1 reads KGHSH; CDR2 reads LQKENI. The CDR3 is CASSPVVGNQPQHF. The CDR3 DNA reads TGTGCCAGCTCACCGGTAGTGGGAAATCAGCCCCAGCATTTT.